This TCR beta chain was retrieved from a study of T cells after yellow fever vaccination. Study as a whole: SMART-Seq v4 Ultra Low Input handled preparation of low-cell-number fractions.

In this sample, this clonotype turned up a few times. What it recognizes is unknown. For TCR, cDNA came from 5'RACE template switching, which added a universal primer site and UMIs. TCRdb processed the 5' RACE reads anew with MiXCR; each CDR3 protein has one entry. The sample has approximately 550,000 distinct CDR3 sequences; 15% to 20% are singletons. V dropped 3 bases and J dropped 3; count of bases not matched to a gene: 9. Germline V CDR1 and CDR2: LGHNA, YSLEER. This CDR3 comprises 16 residues. Study-wide results and caveats: A secondary response was less intense yet reached its peak sooner, at day 5 versus 15. Reappearance after the booster was seen for most primary-vaccination clones, at 95% to 97% CD4 and 88% CD8.

The sample was PBMCs, taken 15 days after the yellow fever booster vaccination. The rearrangement links TRBV4-3 to TRBJ2-3, with 7 bases identical to TRBD2. The clonotype comes from a man in his thirties or forties who received the YFV17D yellow fever vaccine. The DNA of the CDR3 is TGCGCCAGCAGCCACCTGTTGCTAGCGGATACAGATACGCAGTATTTT. Translation gives CASSHLLLADTDTQYF.